The 4 T cell receptor beta chains below were found in one sample sequenced in a study of shared clonotypes between healthy human individuals. Sequenced by immunoSEQ multiplex PCR; TCRdb stores in-frame clones only, minus some. The data show around 2,000,000 clones, about 95% seen once. CD8 cells regarded as naive lacked CD45RO, were positively chosen for CCR7, and omitted terminally differentiated effector memory CD45RA+ cells. The specimen was naive CD8+ T cells sorted from blood. These receptors all stem from a man aged 18 to 30 in good health.

Points on this clone: Likely a read error: the CDR3 ends without its conserved phenylalanine or tryptophan. No DNA is shown, since the ends of the CDR3 on it are uncertain; the CDR3 is the one TCRdb lists. This chain uses TRBV6-1 with TRBJ2-7. The CDR3 numbers 15 amino acids, ends counted. In germline, CDR1 is MNHNS, CDR2 SASEGT. The CDR3 loop is CASSGPPGTLPFALL.

This clone occurred a few times. The chain has TRBV27 and TRBJ1-6; D gene uncertain. CDR1 is MNHEY and CDR2 is SMNVEV in the germline V gene (reference sequence). Trimming took off 2 bases at V and 7 bases at J, with 9 bases between the two ends. The CDR3 extends over 14 amino acids. In DNA form, the CDR3 reads TGTGCCAGCAGTTTAGCACGGTTGAATTCACCCCTCCACTTT. It encodes CASSLARLNSPLHF.

This clone has a single count. The J gene is TRBJ2-3, the V gene TRBV11-3, with D perhaps being TRBD1 or TRBD2 (5 bases each). The CDR3 runs to 15 residues. The V end was cut by 5 bases, the J end by 11 bases, with 23 bases between. Germline V gene sequence: CDR1 SGHNT, CDR2 YENEEA. The CDR3 DNA sequence: TGTGCCAGCAGCCATGGGTCCGGAGAGGGGAAAGGGCAGTATTTT. Its protein is CASSHGSGEGKGQYF.

The rearrangement uses TRBV27 and TRBJ2-3, with D perhaps TRBD1 (5 bases). Trimming took 6 bases from V and 6 from J, leaving 16 bases between them. Per the germline V gene, CDR1 is MNHEY and CDR2 is SMNVEV (reference sequence). The CDR3 sequence is 14 residues long. CDR3 coding DNA: TGTGCCAGCAGCCCCGACAGTGGTGAGGATACGCAGTATTTT. Translating gives CASSPDSGEDTQYF.